This T cell receptor (beta chain) was sequenced in a study of response to subunit inactivated influenza vaccine. This clonotype has at least ten counts. This CDR3 is built from 15 residues. The V gene's germline CDR1 is SGHDN and CDR2 FVKESK. V lost 1 base, J lost 10 bases, and 9 bases stayed unmatched. TCRdb reprocessed the RT-PCR reads with MiXCR, giving one entry per CDR3 protein. This sample yields 150,000 to 200,000 distinct CDR3 sequences, of which roughly 12% are seen a single time; 25% to 30% belongs to the top ten. In addition, the sample was reused for a study of T cells expressing NK-cell markers. That publication notes: UMI-tagged 5'RACE template switching yielded the TCR beta cDNA. Sorted CD3+CD56+NKG2C+, CD3+CD56+NKG2C- and CD3+CD56-NKG2C+ T-cell subsets were beta-chain profiled. Within the sequenced cohort of eight donors, seven exhibited HCMV seropositivity and one was seronegative. Whether expanded NKG2C-expressing T cell clones recognize HCMV is unknown.

The chain joins TRBV14 to TRBJ2-1; 8 positions agree with TRBD2. The receptor was derived from a man aged 50 to 60 who received an inactivated influenza vaccine. Sequenced material: CD8+ T cells sorted from PBMCs, taken 11 to 12 days after vaccination. The CDR3 is CASSQGGGPIREQFF. The CDR3 region has the DNA TGTGCCAGCAGCCAAGGCGGGGGGCCCATTAGAGAGCAGTTCTTC.